The present T cell receptor (beta chain) was sequenced within a study of identical twins. The CDR3 loop spans 13 amino acids. V was clipped by 6 bases and J by 3 bases, with 12 bases between them. In germline, CDR1 is SQVTM, CDR2 ANQGSEA. This clonotype was found many times. TCRdb passed the 5' RACE reads through MiXCR, listing each CDR3 protein once. There are 450,000 or so distinct CDR3 sequences in the sample; approximately 24% occur only once, and roughly 2.8% lies in the top ten. The sample was also reused in another study, on T cells expressing NK-cell markers.

Sequencing was performed on CD4+ T cells sorted from blood. This clonotype was sampled from a woman aged 18-30 years in good health. The chain links TRBV29-1 to TRBJ1-5; TRBD1 might be the D (6 bases). CDR3 DNA: TGCAGCGTCCTTGGACAGTCCAATCAGCCCCAGCATTTT. This encodes CSVLGQSNQPQHF.